Listed here are 30 T cell receptor beta chains from one sample, sequenced in a study of metastatic and nonmetastatic thyroid tumors. Before thyroid surgery, none of the patients had received any treatment. TCRdb re-processed the PCR reads through MiXCR. This sample has around 16,000 clones, with roughly 26% found just once. Material: blood. The receptors derive from a male donor with papillary thyroid cancer or a benign thyroid nodule (not recorded which). Some clones in this sample may be carry-over from other donors' samples.

This clone is termed medium-sized. The J gene is TRBJ2-1, the V gene TRBV11-2; 11 positions match TRBD2. Losses at the gene ends were 3 bases for V and 10 bases for J; bases not matched to a gene: 5. Germline V gene sequence: CDR1 SGHAT, CDR2 FQNNGV. The CDR3 extends over 14 amino acids. CDR3 bases: TGTGCCAGCAGCTTCGGGCTAGCGGGAGGAGAGCAGTTCTTC. This encodes CASSFGLAGGEQFF. Supplemented by reference TRBV11-2 and TRBJ2-1, the full variable domain reads EAGVAQSPRYKIIEKRQSVAFWCNPISGHATLYWYQQILGQGPKLLIQFQNNGVVDDSQLPKDRFSAERLKGVDSTLKIQPAKLEDSAVYLCASSFGLAGGEQFFGPGTRLTVL.

The rearrangement links TRBV5-1 to TRBJ2-7, with D possibly matching TRBD2 (5 bases). Trimming stripped 0 bases from V and 4 bases from J, with 11 bases between. This CDR3 spans 14 amino acids. Germline V gene lookup returns CDR1 SGHRS and CDR2 YFSETQ. The CDR3 reads CASSLAGESYEQYF. DNA for the CDR3: TGCGCCAGCAGCTTGGCCGGGGAGTCTTACGAGCAGTACTTC.

The chain employs TRBV27 and TRBJ2-7; D is uncertain. Trimming stripped 2 bases from V and 4 bases from J, with 3 bases between. The CDR3 covers 11 residues. Per the germline V gene, CDR1 is MNHEY and CDR2 is SMNVEV (reference sequence). Here the CDR3 reads CASSLGYEQYF. The CDR3 DNA follows: TGTGCCAGCAGTTTAGGGTACGAGCAGTACTTC.

Remarks on this clone: At one end the junction does not follow the germline gene, possibly because of a read error. V is TRBV5-1 and J is TRBJ2-3, with D unclear. CDR1 and CDR2 (germline): SGHRS, YFSETQ. This CDR3 has 12 amino acids. The CDR3, as DNA: TGCGCCATCAGCTGGGGTTCAGATACGCAGTACTTT. Its translation is CAISWGSDTQYF.

This clone was counted at least ten times. V gene TRBV11-1 combines with J gene TRBJ1-2, with D maybe TRBD1 (6 bases). V was shortened by 5 bases and J by 4 bases, with 23 bases between the two germline ends. Germline V gives CDR1 SGHAT, CDR2 FQDESV (reference sequence). This CDR3 has 17 amino acids. The CDR3 spells CASSAGEETGAFYGYTF. CDR3 nucleotides: TGTGCCAGCAGCGCAGGGGAGGAGACAGGTGCTTTCTATGGCTACACCTTC.

This clone was counted ten times or more. The chain couples TRBV7-2 to TRBJ2-3; D is undetermined. There are 15 residues in the CDR3. V was clipped by 1 base and J by 6 bases, with 14 bases between them. Germline CDR1 reads SGHTA; CDR2 reads FQGNSA. The CDR3 loop is CASSLEGFGSDTQYF. The CDR3 coding sequence is TGTGCCAGCAGCTTAGAAGGTTTTGGGTCGGATACGCAGTATTTT.

This clone was picked up many times. The CDR3 sequence is CASSLGAGMEPGNTIYF. The DNA for the CDR3 is TGTGCCAGCAGCTTGGGAGCAGGGATGGAGCCTGGAAACACCATATATTTT. This chain joins TRBV5-2 and TRBJ1-3; the table's D call TRBD1 went unverified against the DNA. TRBV5-2 is a documented pseudogene. This CDR3 contains 17 residues.

This sequence joins TRBV11-2 and TRBJ2-1; 10 nucleotides match TRBD2. The V gene end was trimmed by 4 bases and the J gene end by 4 bases; junction bases not matched to a gene: 1. This CDR3 contains 14 residues. Germline loops: CDR1 SGHAT, CDR2 FQNNGV. The DNA of the CDR3 is TGTGCCAGCAGCTGGACTAGCGGATACAATGAGCAGTTCTTC. Encoded protein: CASSWTSGYNEQFF.

Remarks on this clone: The CDR3 does not close with the conserved phenylalanine or tryptophan, likely indicating a read error. This chain connects TRBV24-1 to TRBJ2-7, with 7 bases aligning to TRBD1. The J segment lost 3 bases and the V segment lost 7 bases, leaving 8 bases of the junction unmatched. Germline-derived CDR1 and CDR2 are KGHDR and SFDVKD. The CDR3 runs to 14 residues. The CDR3 coding sequence is TGTGCCACCAGCTCAGGGGGAGTTTACTACGAGCAGTACTCC. This gives the protein CATSSGGVYYEQYS.

This clone has a handful of counts. The rearrangement joins TRBV6-2 or TRBV6-3 to TRBJ2-5; TRBD2 is a possible D gene (6 bases). Between the trimmed V and J ends, which lost 4 bases and 1 base, there was a span of 10 bases. The germline CDR1 and CDR2 sequences are MNHEY and SVGEGT. This CDR3 contains 14 residues. The CDR3 region has the DNA TGTGCCAGCAGTTGGGGACTCACCCAAGAGACCCAGTACTTC. Its translation: CASSWGLTQETQYF.

This clone is judged medium-sized. The chain joins TRBV20-1 to TRBJ2-1; TRBD1 matches 10 bases. The CDR3 runs to 15 residues. The junction had 6 bases not matched to a gene; V was cut back by 3 bases and J by 4 bases. From germline, CDR1 is DFQATT and CDR2 SNEGSKA (reference sequence). This CDR3 is CSASPGTGAYNEQFF. The DNA for the CDR3 is TGCAGTGCTAGCCCGGGGACAGGGGCTTACAATGAGCAGTTCTTC.

The chain carries TRBV20-1 and TRBJ2-7; the match to TRBD1 covers 9 bases. There are 16 residues in the CDR3. The V gene's germline CDR1 is DFQATT and CDR2 SNEGSKA (reference sequence). The junction had 11 bases not matched to a gene; V was cut back by 2 bases and J by 3 bases. The CDR3 coding sequence is TGCAGTGCTAGACCGAACCGGGACAGGGTTAGCTACGAGCAGTACTTC. It encodes CSARPNRDRVSYEQYF.

The chain carries TRBV2 and TRBJ1-5, with D perhaps TRBD1 (5 bases). V shed 8 bases and J shed 2 bases, with 13 bases lying between them. In germline, CDR1 is SNHLY, CDR2 FYNNEI. This CDR3 has 14 residues. CDR3: CASLLRVGNQPQHF. For the CDR3, the DNA is TGTGCCAGCCTACTCAGGGTAGGCAATCAGCCCCAGCATTTT.

This clone qualifies as medium-sized. This chain uses TRBV6-4 with TRBJ1-6; tentative D call: TRBD1 (6 bases). With 0 bases removed from V and 10 bases from J, the gap between germline ends came to 13 bases. Looked up from germline, CDR1 is MRHNA and CDR2 is SNTAGT. This CDR3 has 15 residues. CDR3 protein: CASSDSIGGGSPLHF. CDR3 bases: TGTGCCAGCAGTGACTCGATAGGGGGTGGGTCACCCCTCCACTTT.

Remarks on this clone: One end of the junction is discordant with germline, which a read error may explain. The chain carries TRBV3-1 and TRBJ2-6; D is ambiguous. The CDR3 is 15 amino acids. Germline V gene lookup returns CDR1 LGHDT and CDR2 YNNKEL (reference sequence). The CDR3 sequence: CASIQDSSGPNVLTF. CDR3 DNA: TGTGCCAGCATCCAAGATAGCTCTGGGCCCAACGTCCTGACTTTC.

The chain recombines TRBV4-2 with TRBJ2-7; D call uncertain. The CDR3 consists of 15 residues. Germline CDR1 and CDR2: LGHNA and YNFKEQ. Trimming left V 0 bases short and J 3 bases short, with 12 bases between. The CDR3 DNA reads as TGTGCCAGCAGCCAAGACGAAAAGGGAAACTACGAGCAGTACTTC. It yields the protein CASSQDEKGNYEQYF.

Comments on this clone: A read error may explain this, as a much larger clone is one base away. V usage is TRBV6-1 and J usage is TRBJ1-5; D not resolved. V was trimmed by 6 bases and J by 6 bases, leaving 21 bases between them. The CDR3 totals 16 residues. Germline-derived CDR1 and CDR2 are MNHNS and SASEGT. CDR3 sequence reads: CASSDRASTYVQPQHF. Here the CDR3 DNA reads TGTGCCAGCAGCGACCGGGCCTCTACCTACGTTCAGCCCCAGCATTTT.

This clone is classed as medium-sized. The chain is built from TRBV30 and TRBJ2-7; TRBD1 matches at 9 bases. CDR1 is GTSNPN, CDR2 SVGIG, per germline (reference sequence). The V and J ends lost 8 bases and 7 bases, in that order; junction bases with no gene match: 9. The CDR3 is 12 amino acids. CDR3 sequence (DNA): TGTGCCCGACAGGGGGGCGCGGATGAGCAGTACTTC. It translates to CARQGGADEQYF.

Judged by abundance, this clone is medium-sized. The rearrangement joins TRBV20-1 to TRBJ2-1; 16 bases fit TRBD2. The CDR3 contains 15 residues. Looked up from germline, CDR1 is DFQATT and CDR2 is SNEGSKA (reference sequence). After removal of 6 bases from V and 7 bases from J, the junction contained 6 bases not matched to a gene. The CDR3 DNA reads as TGCAGTGCACAGGGACTAGCGGGGGGGAAGAATGAGCAGTTCTTC. It specifies CSAQGLAGGKNEQFF.

This clone was recorded at least ten times. V usage is TRBV2 and J usage is TRBJ2-5; no clear D gene. Trimming left V 0 bases short and J 4 bases short, with 0 bases between. This CDR3 has 11 amino acids. Germline CDR1 is SNHLY and CDR2 is FYNNEI. The CDR3 region is CASSEAETQYF. The CDR3, as DNA: TGTGCCAGCAGTGAAGCAGAGACCCAGTACTTC.

The chain joins TRBV7-3 to TRBJ2-3; TRBD1 agrees at 11 bases. Germline V CDR1 and CDR2: SGHTA, FQGTGA. The length of the CDR3 is 14 residues. CDR3 DNA: TGTGCTTCTCAAGCGGGACAGGGGGCAGATACGCAGTATTTT. This codes for CASQAGQGADTQYF.

This clone is judged medium-sized. The chain has TRBV27 and TRBJ2-7, with 8 positions matching TRBD2. CDR3 size: 15 residues. CDR1 is MNHEY and CDR2 is SMNVEV in the germline V gene (reference sequence). The V and J ends lost 3 bases and 0 bases, in that order; junction bases with no gene match: 4. The CDR3 DNA follows: TGTGCCAGCAGTTTTGTGAGCGGGAGCTCCTACGAGCAGTACTTC. Translated, it gives CASSFVSGSSYEQYF.

This chain uses TRBV2 with TRBJ2-5, with unresolved D. The V and J ends lost 4 bases and 1 base respectively, with 16 bases between them. The CDR3 extends over 16 amino acids. CDR1 is SNHLY, CDR2 FYNNEI, per germline. The CDR3: CASSGLSRTAQETQYF. CDR3 coding DNA: TGTGCCAGCAGTGGGCTCTCTCGGACGGCCCAAGAGACCCAGTACTTC.

The CDR3 sequence is CASSPAQGFGGELFF. The CDR3 nucleotides are TGTGCCAGCAGCCCAGCACAGGGCTTCGGCGGGGAGCTGTTTTTT. V usage is TRBV7-2 and J usage is TRBJ2-2, with D tentatively TRBD1 (6 bases). The CDR3 totals 15 residues. The germline gives CDR1 SGHTA, CDR2 FQGNSA. The V and J ends lost 5 bases and 7 bases respectively, with 17 bases between them.

The V gene is TRBV5-1, the J gene TRBJ2-5; a weak D match, TRBD2 (6 bases). Germline CDR1 reads SGHRS; CDR2 reads YFSETQ. The CDR3 has 14 amino acids. V lost 0 bases, J lost 2 bases, and 8 bases lay in between. The CDR3: CASSLGDLQETQYF. CDR3 nucleotides: TGCGCCAGCAGCTTGGGGGACTTACAAGAGACCCAGTACTTC.

By share, this clone ranks as medium-sized (0.01 to 0.1%). The CDR3 is CSATPLRQSNQPQHF. CDR3 DNA: TGCAGTGCTACGCCCTTACGGCAGAGCAATCAGCCCCAGCATTTT. The chain is built from TRBV20-1 and TRBJ1-5; D gene uncertain. V lost 4 bases and J lost 1, with 14 bases in between. The germline CDR1 and CDR2 sequences are DFQATT and SNEGSKA (reference sequence). This CDR3 is 15 amino acids long.

This sequence joins TRBV6-1 and TRBJ1-5, with D possibly TRBD1 on 5 matching bases. The germline V gene has CDR1 MNHNS and CDR2 SASEGT. The CDR3 contains 13 residues. V was shortened by 8 bases and J by 6 bases, with 14 bases between the two germline ends. The CDR3 region has the DNA TGTGCCAGCGGGACCTTGGAGGGTCAGCCCCAGCATTTT. It encodes CASGTLEGQPQHF.

The chain recombines TRBV9 with TRBJ1-2; 12 positions agree with TRBD1. Losses at the gene ends were 6 bases for V and 5 bases for J; bases not matched to a gene: 11. The germline CDR1 and CDR2 sequences are SGDLS and YYNGEE. CDR3 length equals 16 residues. Here the CDR3 reads CASTPGQGAIGYGYTF. The CDR3 DNA reads TGTGCCAGCACCCCGGGACAGGGGGCAATAGGGTATGGCTACACCTTC.

This clone has ten or more counts. Because the CDR3 is missing its conserved closing phenylalanine or tryptophan, this is likely a read error. The DNA is omitted, as the CDR3 cannot be located on it reliably, and the CDR3 follows TCRdb's listing. The chain carries TRBV7-2 and TRBJ2-4; no check of the table's D call, TRBD2, against the DNA was made. Germline assignment: CDR1 SGHTA and CDR2 FQGNSA. With termini counted, the CDR3 has 8 amino acids. This CDR3 reads CASSKTSG.

The chain employs TRBV11-2 and TRBJ2-1; 7 bases align to TRBD2. The CDR3 has 16 amino acids. V was clipped by 1 base and J by 9 bases; unmatched bases: 12. The germline V gene has CDR1 SGHAT and CDR2 FQNNGV. The CDR3 loop reads CASSLGGVGRMTEQFF. The DNA of the CDR3 is TGTGCCAGCAGCTTAGGGGGGGTCGGGAGGATGACTGAGCAGTTCTTC.